These 3 T cell receptor beta chains originate from one sample sequenced in a study of CXCR3-negative and CXCR3-positive naive CD8 T cells. In preparing the TRB cDNA libraries, 5' RACE with UMI labels was used. TCRdb reanalyzed the 5' RACE reads and collapses them to one entry per CDR3 protein, without DNA. Recorded for this sample: about 130,000 distinct CDR3 sequences. Sequencing was done on a sample of naive CXCR3- CD8+ T cells from blood. Subset denoted: CD45RO-CCR7+CD27+CD95- naive CD8+ T cells lacking CXCR3 (TNR3-). All receptors come from a human donor in good health. Some clones in this sample may be carry-over from other donors' samples.

V is TRBV7-8 and J is TRBJ1-1. Germline loops: CDR1 SGHVS, CDR2 FQNEAQ. This CDR3 comprises 12 residues. CDR3 amino acids: CASSRKNTEAFF.

The chain has TRBV12-3 or TRBV12-4 and TRBJ1-5; TCRdb returns TRBD1, unconfirmable since there is no DNA. The CDR3 extends over 11 amino acids. CDR3 sequence: CASSSGEPQHF.

The chain joins TRBV5-1 to TRBJ2-1. CDR1 and CDR2 from the germline V gene are SGHRS and YFSETQ. This CDR3 region has 17 residues. The CDR3 region is CASSLDWAGSSYNEQFF.